This T cell receptor beta chain was recovered during a study of blood T cell repertoires in COVID-19. Study summary: Sites across the United States, Italy and Spain contributed samples from acute and convalescent COVID-19.

In this sample, this clone turned up a few times. The germline gives CDR1 LGHDT, CDR2 YNNKEL (reference sequence). V gave up 3 bases and J gave up 2 bases; unmatched junction bases: 6. This CDR3 is built from 17 residues. TCRdb keeps only in-frame clones here, not all; method: immunoSEQ multiplex PCR. The sample contains around 77,000 clones, 82% of which appear only once. The chain combines TRBV3-1 (or the pseudogene TRBV3-2) with TRBJ2-1; 11 nucleotides align to TRBD2. This TCR was recovered from a human donor in a cohort sampled during active COVID-19. The sample was peripheral blood. The DNA for the CDR3 is TGTGCCAGCAGCCAGACCTCTAGCGGGGGGCCCTACAATGAGCAGTTCTTC. Translated, it gives CASSQTSSGGPYNEQFF.